This T cell receptor (beta chain) was observed in a study of T cells in narcolepsy (dated by TCRdb to the late 2010s). In the study overall: Patients with narcolepsy type 1 or type 2 (NT1, NT2) and healthy control donors were enrolled in the study. Autoreactive T cells targeting hypocretin neuron self-antigens (hypocretin, TRIB2) were sought in narcolepsy patients, and TCR Vbeta sequencing was used to track clonotypes in blood and CSF.

The research as a whole found: Numbers of sequenced blood memory CD4+ clonotypes were comparable, with averages of some 40,000 in patients and approximately 33,000 in controls. Plots that compared CSF and blood CD4+ T cell clonotypes from the same patient highlighted HCRT-specific and TRIB2-specific autoreactive clonotypes. No sequences matching autoreactive T cell clones were contained in some blood memory CD4+ repertoires from patients and controls. Autoreactive clonotypes were reported to be detected serially in the blood of the same patients and of different patients, but not in the blood of healthy controls.

The CDR3 runs 13 amino acids, cysteine and phenylalanine included. The retained sequence is limited to the CDR3, 39 bases, with the frame set at the first base. V is clipped by 3 bases and J by 6 bases, and the sequence between their germline boundaries is 8 bases long. Sequences MGHDK (CDR1) and SYGVNS (CDR2) are obtained from the germline V gene. Libraries were made using the immunoSEQ multiplex PCR assay. The immuneACCESS repertoire file appears here via TCRdb, limited to in-frame rearrangements. These files lack a portion of the clones; in checked studies, under half of the deficit traces to unresolved V genes, and the cause of the others is not known. Counted in this sample were roughly 15,000 clones; 85% of them appeared once. More than 35% of the sample lies in the top ten. Memory CD4+ T cells were sorted ex vivo from peripheral blood of narcolepsy patients and healthy controls for TCR Vbeta sequencing.

To note about this clone: It has no known antigen specificity. Qualities for individual bases were not recorded, and no much larger clone is one base off.

Sequencing used memory (CD45RA-) CD4+ T cells from blood. Explained via the paper, the cell subset or site label denotes: memory T cells sorted ex vivo from peripheral blood. The chain joins TRBV25-1 to TRBJ2-2; a confident D gene designation cannot be given. This TCR was sampled from a human donor in good health. The DNA sequence reads TGTGCCAGCAGTGAGGCGGACGCCGGGGAGCTGTTTTTT. It translates as CASSEADAGELFF.